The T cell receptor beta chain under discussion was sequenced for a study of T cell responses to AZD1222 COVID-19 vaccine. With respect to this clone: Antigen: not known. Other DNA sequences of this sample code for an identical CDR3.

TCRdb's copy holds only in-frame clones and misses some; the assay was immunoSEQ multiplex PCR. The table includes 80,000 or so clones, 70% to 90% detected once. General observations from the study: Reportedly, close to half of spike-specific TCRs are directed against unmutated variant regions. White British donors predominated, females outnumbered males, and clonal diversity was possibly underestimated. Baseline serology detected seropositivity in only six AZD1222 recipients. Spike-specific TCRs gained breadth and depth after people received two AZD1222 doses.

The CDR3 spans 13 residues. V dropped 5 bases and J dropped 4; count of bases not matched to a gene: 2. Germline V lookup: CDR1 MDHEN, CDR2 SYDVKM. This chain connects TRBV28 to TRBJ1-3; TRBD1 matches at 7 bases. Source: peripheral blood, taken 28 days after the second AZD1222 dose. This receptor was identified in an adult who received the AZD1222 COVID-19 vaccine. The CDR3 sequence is CASSTGAGNTIYF. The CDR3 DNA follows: TGTGCCAGCAGTACAGGGGCGGGAAACACCATATATTTT.